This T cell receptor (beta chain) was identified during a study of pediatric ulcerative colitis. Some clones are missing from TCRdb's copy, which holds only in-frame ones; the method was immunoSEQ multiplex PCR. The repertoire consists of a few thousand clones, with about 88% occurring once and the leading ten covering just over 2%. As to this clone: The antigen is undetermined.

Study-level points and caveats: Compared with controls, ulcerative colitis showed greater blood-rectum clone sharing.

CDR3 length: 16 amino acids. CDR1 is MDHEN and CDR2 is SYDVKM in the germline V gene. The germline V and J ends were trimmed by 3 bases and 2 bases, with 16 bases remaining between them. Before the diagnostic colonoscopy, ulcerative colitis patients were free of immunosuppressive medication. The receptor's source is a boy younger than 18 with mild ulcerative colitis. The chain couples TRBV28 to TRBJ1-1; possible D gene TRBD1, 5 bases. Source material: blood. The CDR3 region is CASSLSLGALNTEAFF. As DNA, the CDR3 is TGTGCCAGCAGTTTGTCGCTCGGGGCCCTTAACACTGAAGCTTTCTTT. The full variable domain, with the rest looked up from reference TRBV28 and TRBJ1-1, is DVKVTQSSRYLVKRTGEKVFLECVQDMDHENMFWYRQDPGLGLRLIYFSYDVKMKEKGDIPEGYSVSREKKERFSLILESASTNQTSMYLCASSLSLGALNTEAFFGQGTRLTVV.